The 9 T cell receptor beta chains below all came from one sample that was sequenced in a study of cytomegalovirus exposure and HLA in healthy donors. Use of 60 Vbeta and 13 Jbeta primers characterized the PCR. Assay: immunoSEQ multiplex PCR; the TCRdb copy retains only in-frame clones and omits some. The table lists tens of thousands of clones, roughly 70% of them singletons, with around a fifth in the top ten. The sequenced material came from PBMCs. Every receptor here comes from a woman aged 45-65 years in good health and CMV-seropositive.

The gene calls are TRBV15 and TRBJ1-2; TRBD1 is a possible D gene (5 bases). V was pared by 1 base and J by 4 bases, with 10 bases between. Looked up from germline, CDR1 is LNHNV and CDR2 is YYDKDF (reference sequence). CDR3 length equals 14 residues. CDR3 bases: TGTGCCACCAGCAGAGTGGACACCCTCTATGGCTACACCTTC. Translation: CATSRVDTLYGYTF.

This clone appeared a few times. CDR3 coding DNA: TGTGCCAGCAGTCCCGGGGGCACTGAAGCTTTCTTT. Translation: CASSPGGTEAFF. V gene TRBV6-5 combines with J gene TRBJ1-1; weak D call: TRBD1 (5 bases). The germline V gene has CDR1 MNHEY and CDR2 SVGAGI. The CDR3 contains 12 residues. Trimming removed 5 bases from V and 4 bases from J, with 8 bases in between.

This clone was counted a few times. CDR3 sequence: CASSLGDRFYF. CDR3 DNA sequence: TGTGCCAGCAGTTTGGGGGACAGGTTTTACTTC. This rearrangement joins TRBV27 to TRBJ2-7, with 8 bases lining up with TRBD1. V gave up 3 bases and J gave up 13 bases; unmatched junction bases: 5. Germline loops: CDR1 MNHEY, CDR2 SMNVEV (reference sequence). This CDR3 is built from 11 residues.

This chain joins TRBV19 and TRBJ2-7; 8 positions agree with TRBD1. Losses at the gene ends were 4 bases for V and 0 bases for J; bases not matched to a gene: 5. Germline-derived CDR1 and CDR2 are LNHDA and SQIVND (reference sequence). This CDR3 has 15 residues. The CDR3 region has the DNA TGTGCCAGTAGTAGGAGACAGGGGATCTCCTACGAGCAGTACTTC. Its translation: CASSRRQGISYEQYF.

The V gene is TRBV7-9, the J gene TRBJ2-2, with TRBD1 as a possible D gene (5 bases). The CDR3 runs 14 residues. The V gene lost 6 bases and the J gene lost 6 bases, with 14 bases spanning the gap. CDR1 SEHNR and CDR2 FQNEAQ come from the germline V gene (reference sequence). The CDR3 loop is CASSPSGLAGELFF. The CDR3 DNA reads TGTGCCAGCAGTCCATCAGGGCTCGCCGGGGAGCTGTTTTTT.

This clone came up a few times. The rearrangement uses TRBV6-6 and TRBJ2-3, with D perhaps TRBD2 (6 bases). The CDR3 extends over 12 amino acids. The germline V gene has CDR1 MNHNY and CDR2 SVGAGI (reference sequence). V lost 10 bases and J lost 1, with 9 bases in between. The CDR3 bases are TGTGCCACCTCGGGGGGCACAGATACGCAGTATTTT. It translates to CATSGGTDTQYF.

The chain links TRBV7-8 to TRBJ2-1; D not resolved. V was shortened by 4 bases and J by 5 bases, with 18 bases between the two germline ends. CDR3 length: 16 residues. Germline CDR1 and CDR2: SGHVS and FQNEAQ. CDR3 in DNA: TGTGCCAGCAGCTCCCTTACACTTGGCAGGCACAATGAGCAGTTCTTC. Translating it yields CASSSLTLGRHNEQFF.

This clone appeared a few times. This sequence joins TRBV9 and TRBJ1-1; no clear D gene. The CDR3 consists of 14 residues. CDR1 is SGDLS, CDR2 YYNGEE, per germline. Trimming stripped 0 bases from V and 5 bases from J, with 11 bases between. This CDR3 reads CASSVDSIGTEAFF. The CDR3 coding sequence is TGTGCCAGCAGCGTAGATTCGATCGGGACTGAAGCTTTCTTT. The full variable domain, in which reference TRBV9 and TRBJ1-1 provide the parts outside the CDR3, is DSGVTQTPKHLITATGQRVTLRCSPRSGDLSVYWYQQSLDQGLQFLIQYYNGEERAKGNILERFSAQQFPDLHSELNLSSLELGDSALYFCASSVDSIGTEAFFGQGTRLTVV.

The V and J genes are TRBV28 and TRBJ2-3; perhaps TRBD1 as D (6 bases). CDR3 size: 14 residues. The V gene's germline CDR1 is MDHEN and CDR2 SYDVKM. Trimming left V 7 bases short and J 9 bases short, with 20 bases between. In DNA form, the CDR3 reads TGTGCCAGCAATCCGGGACATAAGCCAACCACGCAGTATTTT. Translating it yields CASNPGHKPTTQYF.